The clone carrying this T cell receptor (beta chain) was picked up many times. No antigen is known for it. Next came a second PCR, run for about 6 to 12 cycles, which used a sample-barcoded 5' primer along with a J-beta primer mix. Every single cDNA molecule received a tag from a template-switch adaptor with 12 random nucleotides. TCRdb fed the 5' RACE reads into MiXCR, producing one record per CDR3 protein. Found here are roughly 1,700,000 distinct CDR3 sequences, about 28% of them singletons; the top ten hold 7.7%. CDR3 length: 13 residues. Trimming pared 4 bases from V and 8 bases from J, leaving 15 bases between. Germline CDR1 SQVTM, CDR2 ANQGSEA. This sample was taken from a study of blood T cells in healthy people across ages. Overall study findings and caveats: Fewer expanded clones and more diversity marked long-lived versus aged donors.

This clonotype was obtained from a woman under 40 in good health. The V call is TRBV29-1, the J call TRBJ2-1, with D maybe TRBD2 (5 bases). What was sequenced was blood. As DNA, the CDR3 is TGCAGCGTTGCTGGAGTGCGGGCTGATGAGCAGTTCTTC. Its translation: CSVAGVRADEQFF.